The 27 T cell receptor beta chains in this list originate from one sample, sequenced in a study of blood T cell repertoires in COVID-19. Some clones are missing from TCRdb's copy, which holds only in-frame ones; the method was immunoSEQ multiplex PCR. The sample records about 230,000 clones, about 87% being singletons. The sequenced material came from PBMCs or T cells enriched from blood (not recorded which). Source of these receptors: a young woman who had been exposed to COVID-19.

The rearrangement links TRBV5-4 to TRBJ1-1, with 8 bases aligning to TRBD1. Trimming removed 3 bases from V and 7 bases from J; junction bases left unmatched: 8. The CDR3 spans 14 residues. Germline values: CDR1 SGHNT, CDR2 YYREEE (reference sequence). The CDR3 DNA is TGTGCCAGCAGCTCCCGGGACAGGAGGTTTGAAGCTTTCTTT. Translated: CASSSRDRRFEAFF. Supplemented by reference TRBV5-4 and TRBJ1-1, the full variable domain reads ETGVTQSPTHLIKTRGQQVTLRCSSQSGHNTVSWYQQALGQGPQFIFQYYREEENGRGNFPPRFSGLQFPNYSSELNVNALELDDSALYLCASSSRDRRFEAFFGQGTRLTVV.

This chain links TRBV5-5 with TRBJ1-2; 7 bases are shared with TRBD1. Germline values: CDR1 SGHKS, CDR2 YYEKEE (reference sequence). Losses at the gene ends were 4 bases for V and 2 bases for J; bases not matched to a gene: 5. CDR3 length: 14 amino acids. This CDR3 reads CASSVEGANYGYTF. The CDR3 DNA reads TGTGCCAGCAGCGTGGAGGGGGCAAACTATGGCTACACCTTC. The complete variable domain, with remaining parts taken from reference TRBV5-5 and TRBJ1-2, reads DAGVTQSPTHLIKTRGQQVTLRCSPISGHKSVSWYQQVLGQGPQFIFQYYEKEERGRGNFPDRFSARQFPNYSSELNVNALLLGDSALYLCASSVEGANYGYTFGSGTRLTVV.

This clone has just one count. The rearrangement links TRBV7-3 to TRBJ2-7, with D possibly matching TRBD1 (5 bases). V lost 5 bases and J 3 bases, leaving 11 bases between the germline ends. This CDR3 spans 13 amino acids. Germline lookup yields CDR1 SGHTA and CDR2 FQGTGA. The CDR3 region is CASSPGPNYEQYF. As DNA, the CDR3 is TGTGCCAGCAGCCCAGGGCCTAACTACGAGCAGTACTTC.

V usage is TRBV7-2 and J usage is TRBJ2-4, with D possibly being TRBD2 (6 bases). V lost 5 bases and J lost 6, with 17 bases in between. CDR3 length: 15 residues. Germline CDR1 SGHTA, CDR2 FQGNSA. The CDR3 DNA reads as TGTGCCAGCAGCCCCCATCGGGAGTACGGAAACATTCAGTACTTC. This sequence encodes CASSPHREYGNIQYF.

The V gene is TRBV11-3, the J gene TRBJ2-1, with D perhaps matching TRBD1 (6 bases). Germline assignment: CDR1 SGHNT and CDR2 YENEEA. Trimming took 6 bases from V and 2 from J, leaving 20 bases between them. This CDR3 is built from 17 residues. CDR3 DNA: TGTGCCAGCAGTCACAAACCGACAGGCAGGACCTACAATGAGCAGTTCTTC. Translation gives CASSHKPTGRTYNEQFF.

The DNA of the CDR3 is TGTGCCACCCGGGTGGCCCCGAACACCGGGGAGCTGTTTTTT. Translating gives CATRVAPNTGELFF. The chain carries TRBV6-5 and TRBJ2-2; D uncertain. The germline gives CDR1 MNHEY, CDR2 SVGAGI. Deletions cut 10 bases from V and 0 bases from J, with 12 bases between. CDR3 length: 14 amino acids.

This sequence joins TRBV5-1 and TRBJ1-1; D possibly corresponds to TRBD1 (6 bases). The CDR3 length is 13 residues. Germline V CDR1 and CDR2: SGHRS, YFSETQ. The V and J ends lost 2 bases and 4 bases respectively, with 9 bases between them. In nucleotides, the CDR3 is TGCGCCAGCAGCTTTACAGGGTTCACTGAAGCTTTCTTT. Amino acid sequence: CASSFTGFTEAFF.

CDR3 coding DNA: TGTGCCAGCAGCCCCCCGGGCGGGGGGTACAATGAGCAGTTCTTC. It translates to CASSPPGGGYNEQFF. The chain links TRBV6-5 to TRBJ2-1; TRBD2 aligns across 8 bases. The germline V gene has CDR1 MNHEY and CDR2 SVGAGI. Trimming removed 6 bases from V and 4 bases from J; junction bases left unmatched: 8. This CDR3 region has 15 residues.

The V call is TRBV19, the J call TRBJ1-2; a weak D match, TRBD1 (6 bases). The CDR3 contains 14 residues. The V gene's germline CDR1 is LNHDA and CDR2 SQIVND (reference sequence). Trimming removed 7 bases from V and 0 bases from J, with 12 bases in between. The CDR3 DNA is TGTGCCAGTAAGCAGGGGCCCCCTAACTATGGCTACACCTTC. This codes for CASKQGPPNYGYTF.

This clone was recorded a few times. The chain couples TRBV27 to TRBJ2-3; 11 bases fit TRBD2. Germline V gene data show CDR1 as MNHEY and CDR2 as SMNVEV (reference sequence). V was pared by 2 bases and J by 6 bases, with 7 bases of the junction left unmatched. The CDR3 is made up of 16 amino acids. CDR3 sequence: CASSLALAGGLDTQYF. The CDR3 bases are TGTGCCAGCAGTTTAGCTCTAGCGGGAGGTTTGGATACGCAGTATTTT.

The chain joins TRBV7-2 to TRBJ1-6, with 9 bases identical to TRBD1. The CDR3 runs 16 residues. Germline CDR1 and CDR2: SGHTA and FQGNSA. V shed 5 bases, J shed 6 bases, and the junction held 8 bases outside the gene matches. The CDR3 reads CASSRRRTGVNSPLHF. The DNA of the CDR3 is TGTGCCAGCAGCAGACGTCGGACAGGGGTTAATTCACCCCTCCACTTT.

This chain joins TRBV5-1 and TRBJ2-5, with a weak D call TRBD1 (5 bases). Per germline, CDR1 SGHRS and CDR2 YFSETQ. The V end lost 0 bases, the J end lost 3 bases, and 9 bases lay between the germline ends. The length of the CDR3 is 14 residues. CDR3 coding DNA: TGCGCCAGCAGCTTGGAATTCAGGGAAGAGACCCAGTACTTC. Encoded protein: CASSLEFREETQYF.

The chain links TRBV6-5 to TRBJ2-7, with D possibly TRBD1 on 6 matching bases. Trimming took off 2 bases at V and 4 bases at J, with 18 bases between the two ends. Germline CDR1 and CDR2: MNHEY and SVGAGI. This CDR3 spans 16 amino acids. The CDR3 loop reads CASSYLTGTQTYEQYF. In DNA, the CDR3 is TGTGCCAGCAGTTACCTTACTGGGACACAAACTTACGAGCAGTACTTC.

The V gene is TRBV2, the J gene TRBJ2-1, with TRBD2 matching over 10 bases. V lost 4 bases to trimming and J lost 5 bases; unmatched junction nucleotides: 8. Germline CDR1 reads SNHLY; CDR2 reads FYNNEI. CDR3 size: 16 residues. CDR3 DNA sequence: TGTGCCAGCAGTGCGCCTAGCGGGAGTTTGAACAATGAGCAGTTCTTC. It encodes CASSAPSGSLNNEQFF. Looking up the rest from reference TRBV2 and TRBJ2-1 gives the full variable domain: EPEVTQTPSHQVTQMGQEVILRCVPISNHLYFYWYRQILGQKVEFLVSFYNNEISEKSEIFDDQFSVERPDGSNFTLKIRSTKLEDSAMYFCASSAPSGSLNNEQFFGPGTRLTVL.

The V and J genes are TRBV19 and TRBJ2-1; maybe TRBD1 (6 bases). This CDR3 is 15 amino acids long. Germline lookup yields CDR1 LNHDA and CDR2 SQIVND (reference sequence). The V and J ends lost 4 bases and 6 bases respectively, with 16 bases between them. CDR3 nucleotides: TGTGCCAGTAGTACCCCAGGGGCGCCGGGCAATGAGCAGTTCTTC. As protein: CASSTPGAPGNEQFF.

In this sample, this clone turned up a few times. V gene TRBV6-5 combines with J gene TRBJ2-7; no clear D. Trimming pared 6 bases from V and 0 bases from J, leaving 15 bases between. This CDR3 region has 15 residues. Germline-derived CDR1 and CDR2 are MNHEY and SVGAGI. CDR3 sequence reads: CASRTQKINSYEQYF. CDR3 DNA: TGTGCCAGCAGGACACAGAAGATCAACTCCTACGAGCAGTACTTC.

The rearrangement joins TRBV20-1 to TRBJ2-5; D call uncertain. Between the trimmed V and J ends, which lost 3 bases and 2 bases, there was a span of 10 bases. The length of the CDR3 is 13 residues. In germline, CDR1 is DFQATT, CDR2 SNEGSKA (reference sequence). CDR3 amino acids: CSASRQAQETQYF. Written as DNA, the CDR3 is TGCAGTGCTAGTAGGCAGGCGCAAGAGACCCAGTACTTC.

The J gene is TRBJ1-2, the V gene TRBV20-1; tentative D call: TRBD1 (5 bases). Trimming removed 4 bases from V and 7 bases from J, with 10 bases in between. The CDR3 contains 11 residues. Germline V gene lookup returns CDR1 DFQATT and CDR2 SNEGSKA (reference sequence). The CDR3 sequence is CSANLRAGYTF. CDR3 sequence (DNA): TGCAGTGCTAACCTCAGGGCTGGCTACACCTTC.

The chain employs TRBV28 and TRBJ2-7; D might be TRBD1 (7 bases). Germline V gives CDR1 MDHEN, CDR2 SYDVKM. The CDR3 is made up of 14 amino acids. The V end was cut by 10 bases, the J end by 4 bases, with 20 bases between. CDR3 nucleotide sequence: TGTGCCACCAGAGGGGGGACAGTTAAGTACGAGCAGTACTTC. Protein: CATRGGTVKYEQYF.

J is TRBJ2-7 and V is TRBV2; 9 nucleotides agree with TRBD1. This CDR3 region has 15 residues. From germline, CDR1 is SNHLY and CDR2 FYNNEI. V gave up 6 bases and J gave up 4 bases; unmatched junction bases: 10. The CDR3 here is CASRAGTGFLYEQYF. In DNA, the CDR3 is TGTGCCAGCAGGGCCGGGACAGGGTTTTTGTACGAGCAGTACTTC.

V usage is TRBV9 and J usage is TRBJ2-5; 8 bases agree with TRBD2. Per the germline V gene, CDR1 is SGDLS and CDR2 is YYNGEE. V shed 0 bases and J 2 bases; nucleotides not matched to a gene: 12. The CDR3 extends over 18 amino acids. CDR3 residues: CASSVGLRGAGTQETQYF. The CDR3 DNA sequence: TGTGCCAGCAGCGTAGGGTTGCGGGGGGCCGGGACTCAAGAGACCCAGTACTTC.

This chain connects TRBV5-1 to TRBJ2-5; perhaps TRBD2 as D (6 bases). CDR1 and CDR2 (germline): SGHRS, YFSETQ. V lost 2 bases, J lost 2 bases, and 10 bases lay in between. The CDR3 totals 14 residues. CDR3 nucleotide sequence: TGCGCCAGCAGCTTCAGGGAGGTACAAGAGACCCAGTACTTC. It encodes CASSFREVQETQYF.

The chain joins TRBV2 to TRBJ2-1; 13 nucleotides match TRBD2. The CDR3 is 15 amino acids. V was pared by 5 bases and J by 7 bases, with 5 bases of the junction left unmatched. Germline assignment: CDR1 SNHLY and CDR2 FYNNEI. The CDR3 is CASSSRTSGRNEQFF. The CDR3 DNA is TGTGCCAGCAGTTCTCGGACTAGCGGGAGAAATGAGCAGTTCTTC.

This clone was recorded only once. This sequence joins TRBV11-2 and TRBJ1-5; possible D gene TRBD1, 5 bases. The V gene lost 1 base and the J gene lost 7 bases, with 14 bases spanning the gap. The CDR3 totals 15 residues. Germline V gene lookup returns CDR1 SGHAT and CDR2 FQNNGV. The CDR3 DNA reads TGTGCCAGCAGCTTAGGGCCCGGGGGGTACCAGCCCCAGCATTTT. As protein: CASSLGPGGYQPQHF. The variable domain in full, completed from reference TRBV11-2 and TRBJ1-5, reads EAGVAQSPRYKIIEKRQSVAFWCNPISGHATLYWYQQILGQGPKLLIQFQNNGVVDDSQLPKDRFSAERLKGVDSTLKIQPAKLEDSAVYLCASSLGPGGYQPQHFGDGTRLSIL.

V usage is TRBV11-1 and J usage is TRBJ2-7; possible D gene TRBD1, 6 bases. Germline V CDR1 and CDR2: SGHAT, FQDESV (reference sequence). Trimming shortened V by 4 bases and J by 3 bases, and 13 bases separated the two germline ends. This CDR3 contains 14 residues. The CDR3 nucleotides read TGTGCCAGCAGCTCGACTACAGGGTTCTACGAGCAGTACTTC. Residues: CASSSTTGFYEQYF.

The V and J genes are TRBV3-1 (or the pseudogene TRBV3-2) and TRBJ2-7, with 7 bases lining up with TRBD2. Germline CDR1 reads LGHDT; CDR2 reads YNNKEL (reference sequence). The CDR3 is 16 residues long. V lost 0 bases, J lost 2 bases, and 7 bases stayed unmatched. The CDR3 DNA is TGTGCCAGCAGCCAAGATGCGGCTAGCGGTGCCTACGAGCAGTACTTC. Protein product: CASSQDAASGAYEQYF.

The J gene is TRBJ1-1, the V gene TRBV7-2, with 10 bases identical to TRBD1. The J segment lost 0 bases and the V segment lost 2 bases, leaving 9 bases of the junction unmatched. The CDR3 consists of 18 residues. Germline CDR1 SGHTA, CDR2 FQGNSA. The CDR3 nucleotides read TGTGCCAGCAGCTTAAGGGACAGGGGTTCAATCATGAACACTGAAGCTTTCTTT. This encodes CASSLRDRGSIMNTEAFF.